These T cell receptor beta chains were read from a single sample in a study of T cell repertoires in cytomegalovirus infection. Each CDR3 protein is one row after TCRdb ran MiXCR on the reads. The sample shows 150,000 to 200,000 distinct CDR3 sequences, 25% to 30% of them seen only once. Source material: PBMCs. These receptors originate from a human donor in good health (CMV status not recorded). Some clones in this sample may be carry-over from other donors' samples. CDR3s include the opening cysteine and the closing phenylalanine or tryptophan. A D gene is named only where the DNA matches it firmly. Size values are once, few and many counts, or a class for expanded clones, and some rows have none.

D	V	size	J	DNA	CDR3
-	TRBV10-3	few	TRBJ1-1	TGTGCCAAGAGCCTAGAAATGGGCACTGAAGCTTTCTTT	CAKSLEMGTEAFF
-	TRBV27	few	TRBJ1-6	TGTGCCAGCAGTTCCCGACAGACATACAATTCACCCCTCCACTTT	CASSSRQTYNSPLHF
-	TRBV14	few	TRBJ2-5	TGTGCCAGCAGCCGAGGGAGGTACCGGGAGACCCAGTACTTC	CASSRGRYRETQYF
TRBD2	TRBV20-1	few	TRBJ2-1	TGCAGTGCTAGAGATTTAGCGGGGGGGCGTAATGAGCAGTTCTTC	CSARDLAGGRNEQFF
TRBD2	TRBV29-1	-	TRBJ2-1	TGCAGCGTTGTACCCTCTAGCGGGTCCGTCTCCTACAATGAGCAGTTCTTC	CSVVPSSGSVSYNEQFF
-	TRBV7-3	few	TRBJ1-1	TGTGCCAGCAGCTCCAGGGTGCGGGGCGAAGCTTTCTTT	CASSSRVRGEAFF
-	TRBV20-1	-	TRBJ2-7	TGCAGTGCTAAAACGACCATTACCTCCTACGAGCAGTACTTC	CSAKTTITSYEQYF
TRBD1	TRBV11-2	few	TRBJ2-5	TGTGCCAGCAGCTCCGGGACAGGGGGTTTGGTACAAGAGACCCAGTACTTC	CASSSGTGGLVQETQYF
-	TRBV7-3	-	TRBJ2-2	TGTGCCAGTGCTATGGGGCTGAACACCGGGGAGCTGTTTTTT	CASAMGLNTGELFF
-	TRBV7-8	few	TRBJ2-2	TGTGCCAGCAGCTTACGACACCGGCAATGGGACGTCGGGGAGCTGTTTTTT	CASSLRHRQWDVGELFF
-	TRBV28	few	TRBJ1-2	TGTGCCAGCACCTCCCCAGGAGGGAAGAACTATGGCTACACCTTC	CASTSPGGKNYGYTF
-	TRBV7-9	-	TRBJ2-1	TGTGCCAGCAGCTCCCCCGAATGGGGAAATGAGCAGTTCTTC	CASSSPEWGNEQFF
-	TRBV25-1	-	TRBJ1-2	TGTGCCAGCAGTGGTACAGTCTACCAGGGGGGCTACACCTTC	CASSGTVYQGGYTF
-	TRBV4-1	few	TRBJ2-3	TGCGCCAGCAGCCAAGAACGGCGGGGGCTCAGAGATACGCAGTATTTT	CASSQERRGLRDTQYF
-	TRBV29-1	few	TRBJ1-3	TGCAGCGTACCGGACGGAAACACCATATATTTT	CSVPDGNTIYF
-	TRBV7-6	-	TRBJ2-1	TGTGCCAGCAGCTTAGCCCCCCAAGAGCAGTTCTTC	CASSLAPQEQFF
-	TRBV14	-	TRBJ1-2	TGTGCCAGCAGCCAAGGCCTTCTGGACGGTCGCTACACCTTC	CASSQGLLDGRYTF
-	TRBV12-3/TRBV12-4	many	TRBJ2-2	TGTGCCAGCAGTTTAGCCAACACCGGGGAGCTGTTTTTT	CASSLANTGELFF
-	TRBV20-1	many	TRBJ1-1	TGCAGTGCTCCTCCAGGGCGGGTGGCAGGGCACTCTGAAGCTTTCTTT	CSAPPGRVAGHSEAFF
TRBD2	TRBV7-2	many	TRBJ2-5	TGTGCCAGCAGCATGACTAGCGTCCAAGAGACCCAGTACTTC	CASSMTSVQETQYF
-	TRBV7-3	-	TRBJ1-1	TGTGCCAGCAGCTTAAAGGGAGGGGGTGCTGAAGCTTTCTTT	CASSLKGGGAEAFF